This T cell receptor (beta chain) came from a study of blood T cells in healthy people across ages. Trimming cost V 3 bases and J 11 bases; bases outside gene matches: 13. The CDR3 contains 15 residues. Looked up from germline, CDR1 is DFQATT and CDR2 is SNEGSKA (reference sequence). It was with a sample-barcoded 5' primer and a J-beta primer mix that a second PCR of roughly 6 to 12 cycles was run. TCRdb independently ran MiXCR on the 5' RACE reads; one entry per CDR3 protein. Altogether about 1.8 million distinct CDR3 sequences are present, about 49% being singletons, with the ten largest covering less than 2.5%.

The chain is built from TRBV20-1 and TRBJ2-3, with TRBD2 matching over 11 bases. This receptor was identified in a woman between 40 and 50 years old in good health. Material for sequencing was blood. CDR3 coding DNA: TGCAGTGCTAGTGATAGGGCTAGCGGGGGGAGGGAGCAGTATTTT. It encodes CSASDRASGGREQYF.